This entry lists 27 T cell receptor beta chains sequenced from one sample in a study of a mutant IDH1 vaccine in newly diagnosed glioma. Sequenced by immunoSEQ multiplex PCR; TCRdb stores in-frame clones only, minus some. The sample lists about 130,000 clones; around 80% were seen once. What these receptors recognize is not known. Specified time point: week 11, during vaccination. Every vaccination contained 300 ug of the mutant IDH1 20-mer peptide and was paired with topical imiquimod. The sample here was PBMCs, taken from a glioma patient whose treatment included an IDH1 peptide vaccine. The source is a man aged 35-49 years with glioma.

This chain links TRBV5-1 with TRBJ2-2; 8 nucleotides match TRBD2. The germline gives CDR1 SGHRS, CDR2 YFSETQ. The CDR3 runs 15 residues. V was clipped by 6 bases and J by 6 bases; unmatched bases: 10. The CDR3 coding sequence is TGCGCCAGCAAAGTCAATAGCGGGACCGCCGGGGAGCTGTTTTTT. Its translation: CASKVNSGTAGELFF.

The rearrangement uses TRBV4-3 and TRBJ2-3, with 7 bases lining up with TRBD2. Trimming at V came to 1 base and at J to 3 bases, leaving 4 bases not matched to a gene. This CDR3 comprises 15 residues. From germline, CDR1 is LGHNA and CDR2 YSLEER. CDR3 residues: CASSQGDSGTDTQYF. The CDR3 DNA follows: TGCGCCAGCAGCCAAGGGGATAGCGGGACAGATACGCAGTATTTT.

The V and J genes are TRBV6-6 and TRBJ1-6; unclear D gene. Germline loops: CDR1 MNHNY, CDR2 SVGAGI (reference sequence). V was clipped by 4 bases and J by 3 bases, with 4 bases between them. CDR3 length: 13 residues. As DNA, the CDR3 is TGTGCCAGCAGTTTTTACTATAATTCACCCCTCCACTTT. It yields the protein CASSFYYNSPLHF.

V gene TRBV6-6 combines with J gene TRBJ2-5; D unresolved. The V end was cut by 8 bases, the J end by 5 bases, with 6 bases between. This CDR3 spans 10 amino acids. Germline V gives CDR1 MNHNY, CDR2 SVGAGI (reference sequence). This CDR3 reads CASLRETQYF. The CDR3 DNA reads TGTGCCAGCTTACGGGAGACCCAGTACTTC.

The CDR3 here is CASSSAGVFDEQYF. For the CDR3, the DNA is TGTGCCAGCAGTTCGGCGGGAGTCTTTGACGAGCAGTACTTC. This chain uses TRBV28 with TRBJ2-7; 7 positions agree with TRBD2. The junction had 8 bases not matched to a gene; V was cut back by 4 bases and J by 5 bases. The germline gives CDR1 MDHEN, CDR2 SYDVKM. The CDR3 has 14 amino acids.

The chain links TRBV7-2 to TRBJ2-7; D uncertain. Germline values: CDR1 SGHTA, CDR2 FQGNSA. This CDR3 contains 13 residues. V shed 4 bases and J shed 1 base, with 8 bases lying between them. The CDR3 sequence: CASSYPSSYEQYF. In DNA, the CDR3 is TGTGCCAGCAGCTACCCCTCGTCCTACGAGCAGTACTTC.

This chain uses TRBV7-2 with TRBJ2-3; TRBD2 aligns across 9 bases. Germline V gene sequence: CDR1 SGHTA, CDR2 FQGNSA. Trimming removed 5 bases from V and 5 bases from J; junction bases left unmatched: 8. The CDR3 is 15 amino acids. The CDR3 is CASSLRGGQGDTQYF. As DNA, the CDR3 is TGTGCCAGCAGCCTGCGGGGGGGGCAGGGAGATACGCAGTATTTT.

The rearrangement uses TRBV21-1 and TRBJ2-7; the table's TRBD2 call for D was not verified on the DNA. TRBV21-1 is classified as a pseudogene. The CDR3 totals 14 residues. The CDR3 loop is CASSLGRESYEQYF. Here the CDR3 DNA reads TGTGCCAGCAGCCTCGGTCGGGAGTCCTACGAGCAGTACTTC.

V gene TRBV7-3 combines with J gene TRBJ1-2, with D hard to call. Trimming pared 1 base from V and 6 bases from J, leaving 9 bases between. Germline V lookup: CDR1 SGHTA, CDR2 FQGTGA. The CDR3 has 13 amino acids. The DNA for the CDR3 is TGTGCCAGCAGCTTAATAGGGCTGGATGGCTACACCTTC. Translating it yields CASSLIGLDGYTF.

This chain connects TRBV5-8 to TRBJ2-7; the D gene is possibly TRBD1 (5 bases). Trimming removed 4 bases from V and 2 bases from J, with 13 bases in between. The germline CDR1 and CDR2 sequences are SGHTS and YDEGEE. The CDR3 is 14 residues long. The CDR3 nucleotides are TGTGCCAGCAGCGGTGGACAACCTCCCTACGAGCAGTACTTC. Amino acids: CASSGGQPPYEQYF.

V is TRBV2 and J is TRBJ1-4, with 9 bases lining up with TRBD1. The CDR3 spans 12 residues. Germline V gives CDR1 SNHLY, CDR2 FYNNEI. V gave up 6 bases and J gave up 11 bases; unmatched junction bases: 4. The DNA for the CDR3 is TGTGCCAGCAGAGTACAGGGGGCGAAACTGTTTTTT. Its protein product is CASRVQGAKLFF. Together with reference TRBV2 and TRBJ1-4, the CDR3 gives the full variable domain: EPEVTQTPSHQVTQMGQEVILRCVPISNHLYFYWYRQILGQKVEFLVSFYNNEISEKSEIFDDQFSVERPDGSNFTLKIRSTKLEDSAMYFCASRVQGAKLFFGSGTQLSVL.

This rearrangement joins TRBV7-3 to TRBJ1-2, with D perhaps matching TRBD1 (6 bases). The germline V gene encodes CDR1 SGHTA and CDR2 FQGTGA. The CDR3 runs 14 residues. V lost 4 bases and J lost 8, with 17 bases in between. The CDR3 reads CASSSPGGRGGYTF. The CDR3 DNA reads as TGTGCCAGCAGCTCCCCCGGGGGCAGGGGAGGCTACACCTTC.

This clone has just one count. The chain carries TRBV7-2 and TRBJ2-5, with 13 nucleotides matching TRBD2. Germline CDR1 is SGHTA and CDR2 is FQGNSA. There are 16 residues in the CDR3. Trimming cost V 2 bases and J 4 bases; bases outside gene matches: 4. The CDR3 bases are TGTGCCAGCAGCTTATCTCGGACTAGCGGGAGAGAGACCCAGTACTTC. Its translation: CASSLSRTSGRETQYF.

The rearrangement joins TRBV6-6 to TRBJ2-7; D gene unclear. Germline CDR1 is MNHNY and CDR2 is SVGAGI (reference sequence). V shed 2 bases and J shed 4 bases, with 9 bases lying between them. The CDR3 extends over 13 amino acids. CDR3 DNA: TGTGCCAGCAGTTACAATTCCAGATACGAGCAGTACTTC. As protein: CASSYNSRYEQYF.

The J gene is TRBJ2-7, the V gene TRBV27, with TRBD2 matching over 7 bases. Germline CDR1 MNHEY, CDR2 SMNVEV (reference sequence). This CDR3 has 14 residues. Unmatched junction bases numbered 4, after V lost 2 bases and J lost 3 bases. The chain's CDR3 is CASSLRSSGYEQYF. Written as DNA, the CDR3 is TGTGCCAGCAGTTTAAGGTCTAGCGGCTACGAGCAGTACTTC.

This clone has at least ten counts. The CDR3: CAITRQGDGSYEQYF. The CDR3 DNA sequence: TGTGCCATCACCCGACAGGGGGACGGTTCCTACGAGCAGTACTTC. This chain uses TRBV10-3 with TRBJ2-7; 9 positions agree with TRBD1. The germline V gene has CDR1 ENHRY and CDR2 SYGVKD. Unmatched junction bases numbered 8, after V lost 7 bases and J lost 1 base. This CDR3 spans 15 amino acids.

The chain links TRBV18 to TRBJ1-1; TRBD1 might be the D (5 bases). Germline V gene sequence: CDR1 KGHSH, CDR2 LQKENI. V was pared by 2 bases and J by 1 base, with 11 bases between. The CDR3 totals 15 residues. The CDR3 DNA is TGTGCCAGCTCACCAAACGGGGCACCGAACACTGAAGCTTTCTTT. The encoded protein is CASSPNGAPNTEAFF.

CDR3 in DNA: TGTGCCAGCAGCAGCGCAAATTTCAGGGGCGAGACCCAGTACTTC. Protein sequence: CASSSANFRGETQYF. V is TRBV21-1 and J is TRBJ2-5; TRBD1, the D gene given by the table, was not confirmed from the DNA. TRBV21-1 is a pseudogene segment. The CDR3 runs to 15 residues.

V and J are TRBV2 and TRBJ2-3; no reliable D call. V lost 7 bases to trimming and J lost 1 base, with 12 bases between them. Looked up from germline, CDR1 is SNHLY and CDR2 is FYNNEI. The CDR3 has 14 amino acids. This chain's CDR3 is CASNYEDRTDTQYF. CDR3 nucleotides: TGTGCCAGCAATTACGAGGACCGCACAGATACGCAGTATTTT.

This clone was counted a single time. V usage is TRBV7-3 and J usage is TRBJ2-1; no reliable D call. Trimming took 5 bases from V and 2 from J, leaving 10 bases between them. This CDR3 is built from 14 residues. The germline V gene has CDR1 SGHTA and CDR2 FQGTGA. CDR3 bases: TGTGCCAGCAGCCCCGACACCGCCTACAATGAGCAGTTCTTC. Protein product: CASSPDTAYNEQFF.

CDR3: CATNRGGASTDTQYF. DNA of the CDR3: TGTGCCACCAACCGCGGGGGGGCGAGCACAGATACGCAGTATTTT. The gene calls are TRBV15 and TRBJ2-3; 9 bases map to TRBD2. Germline V gene lookup returns CDR1 LNHNV and CDR2 YYDKDF (reference sequence). With 7 bases clipped from V and 0 bases from J, the junction kept 5 bases outside the gene matches. This CDR3 contains 15 residues.

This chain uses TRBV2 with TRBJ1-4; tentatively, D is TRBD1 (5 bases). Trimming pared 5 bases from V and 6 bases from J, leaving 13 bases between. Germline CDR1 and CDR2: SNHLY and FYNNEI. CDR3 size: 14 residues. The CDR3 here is CASSPGQWDEKLFF. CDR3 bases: TGTGCCAGCAGTCCAGGGCAGTGGGATGAAAAACTGTTTTTT. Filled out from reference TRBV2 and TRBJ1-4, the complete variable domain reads EPEVTQTPSHQVTQMGQEVILRCVPISNHLYFYWYRQILGQKVEFLVSFYNNEISEKSEIFDDQFSVERPDGSNFTLKIRSTKLEDSAMYFCASSPGQWDEKLFFGSGTQLSVL.

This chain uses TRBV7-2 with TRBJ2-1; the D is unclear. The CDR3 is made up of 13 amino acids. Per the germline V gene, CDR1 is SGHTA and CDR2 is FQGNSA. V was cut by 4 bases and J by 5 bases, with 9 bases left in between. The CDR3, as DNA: TGTGCCAGCAGCTCCTGGGGTAACAATGAGCAGTTCTTC. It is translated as CASSSWGNNEQFF.

The CDR3 spells CASSLGKGYQQFF. As DNA, the CDR3 is TGTGCCAGCAGTTTGGGTAAAGGGTATCAGCAGTTCTTC. The gene calls are TRBV6-5 and TRBJ2-1, with D unresolved. The CDR3 has 13 amino acids. Germline loops: CDR1 MNHEY, CDR2 SVGAGI. Trimming left V 4 bases short and J 11 bases short, with 15 bases between.

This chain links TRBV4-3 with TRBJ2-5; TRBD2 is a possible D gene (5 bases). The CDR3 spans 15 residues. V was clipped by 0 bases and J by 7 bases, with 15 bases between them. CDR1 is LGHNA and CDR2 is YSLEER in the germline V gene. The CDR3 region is CASSQDWRIEGTQYF. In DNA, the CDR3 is TGCGCCAGCAGCCAAGATTGGAGAATCGAGGGGACCCAGTACTTC.

In DNA, the CDR3 is TGTGCCAGCAGCAAAGAAAGGGAACCGGGGAATGAGCAGTTCTTC. Translation: CASSKEREPGNEQFF. V gene TRBV21-1 combines with J gene TRBJ2-1; the table's D call, TRBD2, was not checked against the DNA. TRBV21-1 is a pseudogene. This CDR3 is 15 amino acids long.

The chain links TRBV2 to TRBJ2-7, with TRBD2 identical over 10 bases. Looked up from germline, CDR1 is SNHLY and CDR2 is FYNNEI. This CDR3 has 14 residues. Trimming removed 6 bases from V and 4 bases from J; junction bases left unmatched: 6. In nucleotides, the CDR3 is TGTGCCAGCAGCCCGGCTAGCGGGAGTTACGAGCAGTACTTC. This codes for CASSPASGSYEQYF.